This is a list of T cell receptor beta chains from one sample in a study of T cell repertoires in cytomegalovirus infection. Each CDR3 protein gets one entry after TCRdb re-called the reads with MiXCR. The sample lists 400,000 to 600,000 distinct CDR3 sequences, more than 40% occurring once. Their specific antigens are unknown. The sequencing used cultured PBMCs, collected from culture after CMV antigen stimulation. The receptors originated from a human donor in good health (CMV status not recorded). Some clones in this sample may be carry-over from other donors' samples. Both conserved end residues are part of each CDR3. D genes are given only for firm matches. The size field is filled for only some rows; it gives once, few, many or a size class.

D | J | size | V | CDR3 | DNA
. | TRBJ2-7 | . | TRBV6-6 | CASSSMSLGQYF | TGTGCCAGCAGCTCCATGAGCCTTGGGCAGTACTTC
. | TRBJ2-5 | . | TRBV6-8 | CASSAPDQSKETQYF | TGTGCCAGCAGCGCCCCCGACCAGAGCAAAGAGACCCAGTACTTC
. | TRBJ1-6 | . | TRBV18 | CASSPLRGNSPLHF | TGTGCCAGCTCACCCCTCAGGGGAAATTCACCCCTCCACTTT
. | TRBJ2-7 | . | TRBV11-2 | CASSPRDRRSEQYF | TGTGCCAGCAGCCCCCGGGATAGGCGGAGCGAGCAGTACTTC
. | TRBJ2-1 | . | TRBV20-1 | CSSGRLTSYNEQFF | TGCAGCTCTGGCCGCTTAACGTCCTACAATGAGCAGTTCTTC
TRBD2 | TRBJ2-5 | few | TRBV2 | CASSSGLAGAQTQYF | TGTGCCAGTAGTTCGGGACTAGCGGGAGCCCAGACCCAGTACTTC
. | TRBJ1-1 | . | TRBV7-2 | CASSSDSRMNTEAFF | TGTGCCAGCAGCTCGGACAGTAGGATGAACACTGAAGCTTTCTTT
TRBD2 | TRBJ2-1 | . | TRBV15 | CATFSGILREQFF | TGTGCCACCTTCAGCGGGATTTTGAGAGAGCAGTTCTTC
TRBD1 | TRBJ2-1 | . | TRBV9 | CASSDGSGGHNEQFF | TGTGCCAGCAGCGACGGGTCAGGGGGACACAATGAGCAGTTCTTC
. | TRBJ2-4 | few | TRBV7-2 | CASTHDIVDIQYF | TGTGCCAGCACCCATGATATAGTTGACATTCAGTACTTC